This T cell receptor (beta chain) derives from a study of T cell responses to AZD1222 COVID-19 vaccine. Clones were sequenced by immunoSEQ multiplex PCR, and TCRdb holds only the in-frame ones, with some missing. This sample yields 150,000 or so clones, of which about 92% are seen a single time; 0.7% to 1% belongs to the top ten. The specimen comprised peripheral blood, sampled on day 0 of MenACWY control vaccination. The clonotype comes from an adult in good health.

The CDR3 loop reads CASSPGGTGPTEAFF. CDR3 nucleotide sequence: TGCGCCAGCAGCCCGGGAGGGACAGGGCCCACTGAAGCTTTCTTT. This chain joins TRBV5-1 and TRBJ1-1; 9 bases fit TRBD1. Germline CDR1 reads SGHRS; CDR2 reads YFSETQ. The CDR3 totals 15 residues. V shed 4 bases and J 4 bases; nucleotides not matched to a gene: 8.